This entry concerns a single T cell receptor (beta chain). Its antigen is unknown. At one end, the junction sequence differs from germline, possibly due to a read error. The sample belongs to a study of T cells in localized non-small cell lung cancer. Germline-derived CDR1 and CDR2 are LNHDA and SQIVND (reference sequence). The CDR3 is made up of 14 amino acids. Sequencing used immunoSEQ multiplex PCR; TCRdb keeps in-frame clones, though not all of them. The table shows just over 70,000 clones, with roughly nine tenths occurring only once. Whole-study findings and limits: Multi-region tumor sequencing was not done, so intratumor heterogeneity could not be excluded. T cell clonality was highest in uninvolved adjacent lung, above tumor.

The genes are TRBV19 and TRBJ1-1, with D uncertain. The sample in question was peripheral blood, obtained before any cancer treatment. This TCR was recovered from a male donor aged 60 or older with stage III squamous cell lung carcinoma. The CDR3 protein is CASSPEGVNTEAFF. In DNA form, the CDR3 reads TGTGCCAGTAGCCCAGAGGGCGTGAATACTGAAGCTTTCTTT.